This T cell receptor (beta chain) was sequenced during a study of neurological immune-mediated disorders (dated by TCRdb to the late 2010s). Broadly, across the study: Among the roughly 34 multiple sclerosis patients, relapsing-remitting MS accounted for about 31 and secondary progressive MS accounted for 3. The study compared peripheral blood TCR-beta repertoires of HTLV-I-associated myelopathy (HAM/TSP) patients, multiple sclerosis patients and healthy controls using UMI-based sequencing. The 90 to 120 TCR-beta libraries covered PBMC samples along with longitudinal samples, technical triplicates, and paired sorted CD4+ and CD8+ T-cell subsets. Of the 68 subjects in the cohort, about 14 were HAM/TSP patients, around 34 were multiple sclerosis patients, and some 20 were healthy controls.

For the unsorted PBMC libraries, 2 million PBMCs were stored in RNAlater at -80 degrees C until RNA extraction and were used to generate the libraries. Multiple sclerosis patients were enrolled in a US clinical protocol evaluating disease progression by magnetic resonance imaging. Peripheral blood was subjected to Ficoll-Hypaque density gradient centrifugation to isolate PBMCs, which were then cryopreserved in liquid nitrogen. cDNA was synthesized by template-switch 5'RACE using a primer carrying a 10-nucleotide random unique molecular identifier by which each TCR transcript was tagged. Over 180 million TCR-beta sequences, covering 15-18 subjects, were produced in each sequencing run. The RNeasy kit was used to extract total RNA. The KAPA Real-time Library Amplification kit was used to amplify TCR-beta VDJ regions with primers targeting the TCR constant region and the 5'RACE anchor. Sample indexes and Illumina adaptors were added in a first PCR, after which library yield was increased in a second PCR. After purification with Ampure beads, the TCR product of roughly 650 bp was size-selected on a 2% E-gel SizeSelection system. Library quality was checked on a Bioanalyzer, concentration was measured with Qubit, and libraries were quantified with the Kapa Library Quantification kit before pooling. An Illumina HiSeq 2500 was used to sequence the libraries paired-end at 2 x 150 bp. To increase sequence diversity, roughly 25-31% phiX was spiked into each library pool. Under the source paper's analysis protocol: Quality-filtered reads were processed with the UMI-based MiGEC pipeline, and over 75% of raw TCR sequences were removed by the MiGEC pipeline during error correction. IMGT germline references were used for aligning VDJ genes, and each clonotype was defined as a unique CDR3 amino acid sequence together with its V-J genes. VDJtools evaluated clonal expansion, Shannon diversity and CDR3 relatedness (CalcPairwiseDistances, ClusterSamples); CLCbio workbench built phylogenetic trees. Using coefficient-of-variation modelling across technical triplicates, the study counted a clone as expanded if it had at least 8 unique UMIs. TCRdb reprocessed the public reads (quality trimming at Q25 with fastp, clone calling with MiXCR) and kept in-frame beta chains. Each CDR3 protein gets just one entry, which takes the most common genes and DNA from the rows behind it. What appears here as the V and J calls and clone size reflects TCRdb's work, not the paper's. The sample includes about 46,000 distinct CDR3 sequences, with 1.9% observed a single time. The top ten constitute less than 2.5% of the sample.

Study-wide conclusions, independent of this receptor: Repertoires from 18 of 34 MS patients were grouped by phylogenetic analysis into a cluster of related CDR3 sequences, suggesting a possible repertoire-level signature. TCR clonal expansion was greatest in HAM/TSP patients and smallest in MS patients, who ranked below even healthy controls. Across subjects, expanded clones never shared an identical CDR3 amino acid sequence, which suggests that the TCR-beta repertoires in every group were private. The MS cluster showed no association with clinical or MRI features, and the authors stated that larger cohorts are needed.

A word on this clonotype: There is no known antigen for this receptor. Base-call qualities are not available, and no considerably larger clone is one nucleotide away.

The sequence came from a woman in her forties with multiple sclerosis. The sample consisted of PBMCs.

The nucleotide sequence is given as TGTGCCAGCTCACCGGGACAGACAATTTACGAGCAGTACTTC. Its coded protein is CASSPGQTIYEQYF. The V and J genes are TRBV18 and TRBJ2-7; 7 bases in the junction line up with TRBD1. The CDR3 runs 14 residues from the cysteine to the phenylalanine. Left in the record is the CDR3 DNA by itself, 42 bases read in frame from the first base. Germline trimming: 3 bases from V, 4 bases from J; junction bases outside gene matches: 6. The germline V gene provides CDR1 KGHSH and CDR2 LQKENI.